The clone carrying this T cell receptor (beta chain) turned up a few times. Its antigen is not known. This sample is part of a study of glioma-infiltrating T cells. Findings and limits, study-wide: Very few CDR3 sequences were shared between tissue and blood. Tissue-blood divergence was below expectation in non-neoplastic patients, above in gliomas.

The J segment lost 2 bases and the V segment lost 0 bases, leaving 9 bases of the junction unmatched. The V gene's germline CDR1 is ENHRY and CDR2 SYGVKD. This CDR3 has 18 amino acids. TCR alpha and beta CDR3 regions were amplified from RNA using iRepertoire nested multiplex PCR. One-step reverse transcription and amplification started from approximately 100-400 ng of tissue mRNA or PBMC total RNA. TCRdb fed the multiplex PCR reads into MiXCR, producing one record per CDR3 protein. The sample consists of about 20,000 distinct CDR3 sequences, under 30% of them appearing once. The J gene is TRBJ2-3, the V gene TRBV10-3, with 9 bases fitting TRBD2. Specimen: glioma tissue, nonneoplastic brain tissue, or PBMCs (not recorded which). The sequence was obtained from a human donor with low-grade glioma or glioblastoma, undergoing nonglioma brain surgery, or in good health (not recorded which). In DNA, the CDR3 is TGTGCCATCAGTGAGTCGAAGGCCCTAGCGGGACACACAGATACGCAGTATTTT. Amino acid sequence: CAISESKALAGHTDTQYF.